The 5 T cell receptor beta chains below all came from one sample that was sequenced in a study of cytomegalovirus exposure and HLA in healthy donors. Produced via immunoSEQ multiplex PCR; TCRdb's table is partial and in-frame only. The sample records under 80,000 clones, roughly 94% being singletons. Sequenced material: PBMCs. Source of these receptors: a young woman in good health and CMV-seropositive.

The chain carries TRBV2 and TRBJ1-1; no firm D call. The CDR3 length is 13 residues. V lost 2 bases and J 1 base, leaving 5 bases between the germline ends. CDR1 and CDR2 from the germline V gene are SNHLY and FYNNEI. In DNA, the CDR3 is TGTGCCAGCAGTGAACAGTCGAACACTGAAGCTTTCTTT. It specifies CASSEQSNTEAFF.

This clone is judged medium-sized. V is TRBV7-3 and J is TRBJ2-7; D may be TRBD2 (6 bases). Trimming stripped 5 bases from V and 0 bases from J, with 14 bases between. Germline lookup yields CDR1 SGHTA and CDR2 FQGTGA. There are 15 residues in the CDR3. This chain's CDR3 is CASSPGGGSSYEQYF. For the CDR3, the DNA is TGTGCCAGCAGCCCGGGCGGAGGGAGCTCCTACGAGCAGTACTTC.

The V call is TRBV11-2, the J call TRBJ1-4, with D uncertain. CDR1 is SGHAT and CDR2 is FQNNGV in the germline V gene. This CDR3 contains 14 residues. V lost 0 bases to trimming and J lost 4 bases, with 6 bases between them. The CDR3 here is CASSLDRSNEKLFF. DNA of the CDR3: TGTGCCAGCAGCTTAGATCGCAGTAATGAAAAACTGTTTTTT.

V usage is TRBV11-1 and J usage is TRBJ1-4; no definite D call. The V gene lost 6 bases and the J gene lost 17 bases, with 13 bases spanning the gap. This CDR3 comprises 10 residues. The germline CDR1 and CDR2 sequences are SGHAT and FQDESV (reference sequence). The CDR3 is CASRAQFSFF. CDR3 nucleotides: TGTGCCAGCAGAGCACAGTTCAGTTTTTTT.

The chain employs TRBV5-1 and TRBJ2-5; D is perhaps TRBD2 (6 bases). CDR1 is SGHRS, CDR2 YFSETQ, per germline. V was clipped by 4 bases and J by 5 bases, with 21 bases between them. This CDR3 has 16 residues. The CDR3: CASSPKPEGPKETQYF. The CDR3 nucleotides are TGCGCCAGCAGCCCCAAACCGGAGGGCCCCAAGGAGACCCAGTACTTC.